Below are 10 T cell receptor beta chains sequenced from a single sample in a study of lymphopenia after photon versus proton radiotherapy. Profiling relied on immunoSEQ multiplex PCR, and the TCRdb table lists in-frame clones only, not all of them. The repertoire holds approximately 170,000 clones, with roughly nine tenths as singletons. The specimen was peripheral blood, collected from a patient treated with photon-based radiotherapy. These receptors were obtained from a man over 45 with gastric cancer.

This chain joins TRBV11-2 and TRBJ2-7; the match to TRBD1 covers 10 bases. Trimming removed 5 bases from V and 2 bases from J; junction bases left unmatched: 6. Germline CDR1 and CDR2: SGHAT and FQNNGV. This CDR3 comprises 15 residues. Here the CDR3 reads CASSAPDRGTYEQYF. The CDR3 coding sequence is TGTGCCAGCAGCGCCCCGGACAGGGGGACCTACGAGCAGTACTTC.

The chain joins TRBV5-4 to TRBJ2-2; no clear D. The V end lost 0 bases, the J end lost 6 bases, and 6 bases lay between the germline ends. The CDR3 has 13 residues. Germline loops: CDR1 SGHNT, CDR2 YYREEE (reference sequence). This CDR3 reads CASSLDRAGELFF. As DNA, the CDR3 is TGTGCCAGCAGCTTGGATCGCGCCGGGGAGCTGTTTTTT.

The chain couples TRBV6-1 to TRBJ2-1; 7 bases line up with TRBD2. The length of the CDR3 is 12 residues. The ends lost 6 bases at V and 5 bases at J; junction bases unmatched: 1. The germline V gene encodes CDR1 MNHNS and CDR2 SASEGT. CDR3 DNA sequence: TGTGCCAGCAGGGGAGGGGACAATGAGCAGTTCTTC. Amino acids: CASRGGDNEQFF.

The V call is TRBV27, the J call TRBJ1-5; D might be TRBD1 (5 bases). CDR3 length: 20 amino acids. CDR1 and CDR2 (germline): MNHEY, SMNVEV (reference sequence). The germline V and J ends were trimmed by 5 bases and 0 bases, with 26 bases remaining between them. This CDR3 reads CASSMGSRQGSLYSNQPQHF. CDR3 in DNA: TGTGCCAGCAGTATGGGTTCTAGGCAGGGCTCCCTTTATAGCAATCAGCCCCAGCATTTT.

The chain employs TRBV5-4 and TRBJ2-1, with 8 bases that match TRBD2. CDR1 and CDR2 (germline): SGHNT, YYREEE (reference sequence). V was clipped by 7 bases and J by 6 bases; unmatched bases: 3. CDR3 length: 12 residues. The CDR3 is CASSSGPNEQFF. The CDR3 DNA reads as TGTGCCAGCTCTAGCGGGCCCAATGAGCAGTTCTTC.

The V and J genes are TRBV29-1 and TRBJ1-1; 7 nucleotides agree with TRBD1. The length of the CDR3 is 12 residues. J was trimmed by 10 bases and V by 6 bases; bases with no gene match: 11. From germline, CDR1 is SQVTM and CDR2 ANQGSEA. CDR3 sequence: CSVGQGGEGAFF. The DNA of the CDR3 is TGCAGCGTCGGTCAGGGGGGAGAGGGAGCTTTCTTT.

The V gene is TRBV29-1, the J gene TRBJ2-5; TRBD1 aligns across 8 bases. Germline loops: CDR1 SQVTM, CDR2 ANQGSEA. The ends lost 1 base at V and 3 bases at J; junction bases unmatched: 7. The CDR3 runs to 15 residues. The CDR3 protein is CSVEAAGGLKETQYF. CDR3 DNA: TGCAGCGTTGAAGCGGCAGGGGGCCTTAAAGAGACCCAGTACTTC.

This clone was seen only once. V and J are TRBV30 and TRBJ2-7, with D possibly TRBD1 on 5 matching bases. Germline V CDR1 and CDR2: GTSNPN, SVGIG (reference sequence). Trimming took off 2 bases at V and 3 bases at J, with 17 bases between the two ends. This CDR3 spans 15 amino acids. CDR3 residues: CAWSLPRQWDYEQYF. CDR3 nucleotides: TGTGCCTGGAGTTTACCCCGACAGTGGGACTACGAGCAGTACTTC.

The chain combines TRBV19 with TRBJ1-4; possible D gene TRBD1, 6 bases. Trimming shortened V by 5 bases and J by 3 bases, and 13 bases separated the two germline ends. The CDR3 runs 15 residues. Germline assignment: CDR1 LNHDA and CDR2 SQIVND (reference sequence). The CDR3 region has the DNA TGTGCCAGTAGTCCCCGGACAGAACCTAATGAAAAACTGTTTTTT. It translates to CASSPRTEPNEKLFF.

This clone was recorded only once. The chain carries TRBV18 and TRBJ2-7; TRBD2 matches at 8 bases. CDR3 length equals 13 residues. Germline V CDR1 and CDR2: KGHSH, LQKENI. With 4 bases clipped from V and 5 bases from J, the junction kept 4 bases outside the gene matches. For the CDR3, the DNA is TGTGCCAGCTCACTAGGACTAGCCCACGAGCAGTACTTC. Its protein product is CASSLGLAHEQYF.